The 23 T cell receptor beta chains presented below share a single source sample, sequenced in a study of T cells after posttransplantation cyclophosphamide. Assay: immunoSEQ multiplex PCR; the TCRdb copy retains only in-frame clones and omits some. The sample shows about 52,000 clones, around 94% of them seen only once. The material sequenced was PBMCs. The receptors come from a woman in her twenties or thirties in good health and a related stem cell transplant donor.

The chain employs TRBV7-2 and TRBJ2-7; a possible D gene is TRBD2 (6 bases). The CDR3 covers 15 residues. Trimming stripped 5 bases from V and 2 bases from J, with 16 bases between. Germline V gene lookup returns CDR1 SGHTA and CDR2 FQGNSA. The CDR3 is CASSQDKGGTYEQYF. The CDR3 DNA reads as TGTGCCAGCAGCCAGGATAAGGGAGGAACCTACGAGCAGTACTTC.

The V and J genes are TRBV27 and TRBJ1-1; D possibly corresponds to TRBD1 (5 bases). CDR1 is MNHEY, CDR2 SMNVEV, per germline (reference sequence). Trimming took 7 bases from V and 2 from J, leaving 14 bases between them. This CDR3 comprises 14 residues. The CDR3 DNA reads as TGTGCCAGCAAGACGTGGGGGGTTAACACTGAAGCTTTCTTT. Translating it yields CASKTWGVNTEAFF.

The chain carries TRBV4-3 and TRBJ1-5; D gene unclear. V shed 0 bases and J shed 7 bases, with 13 bases lying between them. Germline assignment: CDR1 LGHNA and CDR2 YSLEER. This CDR3 contains 15 residues. In nucleotides, the CDR3 is TGCGCCAGCAGCCAAGATTGGCACCCAGGACAGCCCCAGCATTTT. This gives the protein CASSQDWHPGQPQHF.

The CDR3 DNA follows: TGTGCCAGCAGCCCGCAGGGCGCCCTGAACTATGGCTACACCTTC. Its translation is CASSPQGALNYGYTF. This sequence joins TRBV5-8 and TRBJ1-2; possibly TRBD1 for D (5 bases). Trimming shortened V by 4 bases and J by 2 bases, and 15 bases separated the two germline ends. Germline values: CDR1 SGHTS, CDR2 YDEGEE. The CDR3 is 15 amino acids.

The chain has TRBV6-1 and TRBJ1-6; TRBD1 matches at 7 bases. This CDR3 has 15 amino acids. V was clipped by 7 bases and J by 8 bases; unmatched bases: 11. Germline V gene data show CDR1 as MNHNS and CDR2 as SASEGT. The CDR3 loop reads CASMKGGVSYSPLHF. DNA of the CDR3: TGTGCCAGCATGAAAGGGGGCGTTTCGTATTCACCCCTCCACTTT.

The rearrangement joins TRBV11-2 to TRBJ1-5, with 7 positions matching TRBD1. CDR1 is SGHAT and CDR2 is FQNNGV in the germline V gene. J lost 3 bases, V lost 4 bases, and 3 bases had no gene match. The CDR3 has 14 residues. As DNA, the CDR3 is TGTGCCAGCAGCTCACAGGGGTTCAATCAGCCCCAGCATTTT. It is translated as CASSSQGFNQPQHF.

The chain has TRBV5-4 and TRBJ1-4, with D maybe TRBD1 (5 bases). Germline V lookup: CDR1 SGHNT, CDR2 YYREEE (reference sequence). The CDR3 length is 14 residues. Trimming took off 2 bases at V and 7 bases at J, with 12 bases between the two ends. CDR3 in amino acids: CASSLNSRAEKLFF. For the CDR3, the DNA is TGTGCCAGCAGCTTAAATTCCAGGGCTGAAAAACTGTTTTTT.

As concerns this clone: The conserved final phenylalanine or tryptophan is absent from the CDR3, which likely points to a read error. The DNA is left out, because the CDR3 cannot be placed on it with certainty; the CDR3 is given as TCRdb lists it. The chain carries TRBV21-1 and TRBJ1-2. TRBV21-1 represents a pseudogene. The CDR3 extends over 10 residues, inclusive of both ends. This chain's CDR3 is CASSKARQTL.

The CDR3 reads CASSFAGGAVDTQYF. The CDR3 DNA reads as TGTGCCAGCAGTTTCGCGGGGGGGGCCGTGGATACGCAGTATTTT. The rearrangement uses TRBV27 and TRBJ2-3, with 9 bases matching TRBD2. The germline V gene encodes CDR1 MNHEY and CDR2 SMNVEV (reference sequence). CDR3 length equals 15 residues. V was clipped by 3 bases and J by 6 bases; unmatched bases: 7.

This clone was observed a single time. This rearrangement joins TRBV4-3 to TRBJ1-5; D is unresolved. This CDR3 is 20 amino acids long. V was shortened by 0 bases and J by 2 bases, with 23 bases between the two germline ends. Looked up from germline, CDR1 is LGHNA and CDR2 is YSLEER. CDR3 nucleotide sequence: TGCGCCAGCAGCCAAGATTCGCCCGGAGCTATAGTCGGGGGCAATCAGCCCCAGCATTTT. The encoded protein is CASSQDSPGAIVGGNQPQHF.

The rearrangement uses TRBV7-9 and TRBJ1-2; a possible D gene is TRBD1 (5 bases). This CDR3 comprises 15 residues. The V end was cut by 3 bases, the J end by 0 bases, with 11 bases between. From germline, CDR1 is SEHNR and CDR2 FQNEAQ (reference sequence). This chain's CDR3 is CASSFATEPNYGYTF. CDR3 sequence (DNA): TGTGCCAGCAGCTTCGCGACAGAGCCTAACTATGGCTACACCTTC.

The genes are TRBV28 and TRBJ2-5, with D possibly being TRBD1 (5 bases). The DNA end is a closer match to TRBJ2-7, so the J assignment may be wrong. This CDR3 is 14 amino acids long. Germline V gene lookup returns CDR1 MDHEN and CDR2 SYDVKM. As DNA, the CDR3 is TGTGCCAGCAGTTTAGGACACCCCAGGTACGAGCAGTACTTC. Its translation: CASSLGHPRYEQYF.

The V and J genes are TRBV19 and TRBJ1-1, with D unresolved. V gave up 4 bases and J gave up 0 bases, with 6 bases separating them. The CDR3 loop spans 13 amino acids. CDR1 is LNHDA and CDR2 is SQIVND in the germline V gene (reference sequence). The CDR3 bases are TGTGCCAGTAGTACCCGAGTGAACACTGAAGCTTTCTTT. This translates into CASSTRVNTEAFF.

J is TRBJ2-3 and V is TRBV18; 7 bases align to TRBD2. This CDR3 is 15 amino acids long. CDR1 and CDR2 (germline): KGHSH, LQKENI. Trimming took 2 bases from V and 2 from J; bases not matched to a gene: 4. DNA for the CDR3: TGTGCCAGCTCACCAGGCCTAGCGGCCACAGATACGCAGTATTTT. It codes for CASSPGLAATDTQYF.

The chain uses TRBV1 and TRBJ1-5; the table gives TRBD1 as D, unverified against the DNA. TRBV1 is a documented pseudogene. The CDR3 is 13 amino acids. CDR3 nucleotides: TGCACCAGACGGGACAGGCCCAATCAGCCCCAGCATTTT. Encoded protein: CTRRDRPNQPQHF.

The CDR3 region has the DNA TGCGCCAGCAGGTCAGACTCCTTTTCTGGAAACACCATATATTTT. Translating gives CASRSDSFSGNTIYF. This chain links TRBV5-1 with TRBJ1-3; D not resolved. The germline gives CDR1 SGHRS, CDR2 YFSETQ. The V end lost 5 bases, the J end lost 1 base, and 13 bases lay between the germline ends. The CDR3 covers 15 residues.

The J gene is TRBJ1-2, the V gene TRBV6-6, with 7 bases identical to TRBD1. Per the germline V gene, CDR1 is MNHNY and CDR2 is SVGAGI (reference sequence). Germline trimming cut 5 bases from V and 4 bases from J; bases unmatched to any gene: 10. The CDR3 extends over 15 amino acids. CDR3 nucleotide sequence: TGTGCCAGCAGTGCTACTTCGACAGGGACCTATGGCTACACCTTC. Protein sequence: CASSATSTGTYGYTF.

The CDR3 protein is CASSSASEPGNEQFF. The CDR3, as DNA: TGTGCCAGCAGCTCGGCTAGCGAGCCCGGCAATGAGCAGTTCTTC. The rearrangement uses TRBV7-2 and TRBJ2-1; a possible D gene is TRBD2 (6 bases). The germline V and J ends were trimmed by 4 bases and 6 bases, with 16 bases remaining between them. This CDR3 contains 15 residues. Germline V lookup: CDR1 SGHTA, CDR2 FQGNSA.

The chain combines TRBV7-2 with TRBJ1-2, with 7 bases that match TRBD1. V was clipped by 1 base and J by 2 bases; unmatched bases: 4. Looked up from germline, CDR1 is SGHTA and CDR2 is FQGNSA. This CDR3 contains 15 residues. The CDR3 sequence is CASSLETGVNYGYTF. CDR3 nucleotide sequence: TGTGCCAGCAGCTTAGAAACAGGGGTCAACTATGGCTACACCTTC.

The chain combines TRBV18 with TRBJ2-7, with 7 bases aligning to TRBD1. This CDR3 region has 15 residues. In germline, CDR1 is KGHSH, CDR2 LQKENI. V trimming: 1 base; J trimming: 7 bases; junction bases outside the gene matches: 10. The CDR3 sequence: CASSPQQGQIQEQYF. The CDR3 nucleotides are TGTGCCAGCTCACCACAACAGGGGCAAATACAGGAGCAGTACTTC. The full variable domain, with the rest looked up from reference TRBV18 and TRBJ2-7, is NAGVMQNPRHLVRRRGQEARLRCSPMKGHSHVYWYRQLPEEGLKFMVYLQKENIIDESGMPKERFSAEFPKEGPSILRIQQVVRGDSAAYFCASSPQQGQIQEQYFGPGTRLTVT.

The chain links TRBV5-1 to TRBJ2-7; the match to TRBD1 covers 9 bases. The CDR3 covers 14 residues. Germline V gene lookup returns CDR1 SGHRS and CDR2 YFSETQ. The V and J ends lost 4 bases and 7 bases, in that order; junction bases with no gene match: 9. The CDR3 loop is CASSGEQGAREQYF. The CDR3 region has the DNA TGCGCCAGCAGCGGGGAACAGGGGGCGAGGGAGCAGTACTTC.

The chain joins TRBV19 to TRBJ2-3, with 13 bases lining up with TRBD2. This CDR3 is built from 16 residues. The germline V gene has CDR1 LNHDA and CDR2 SQIVND (reference sequence). Trimming cost V 6 bases and J 6 bases; bases outside gene matches: 9. The CDR3 loop reads CASRALLAGGPDTQYF. CDR3 sequence (DNA): TGTGCCAGTAGAGCATTACTAGCGGGGGGGCCGGATACGCAGTATTTT.

The rearrangement links TRBV6-1 to TRBJ2-2; D not certain. The germline gives CDR1 MNHNS, CDR2 SASEGT. This CDR3 has 14 residues. With 1 base removed from V and 3 bases from J, the gap between germline ends came to 6 bases. CDR3 nucleotide sequence: TGTGCCAGCAGTGAAGTGCAGGACACCGGGGAGCTGTTTTTT. Amino acid sequence: CASSEVQDTGELFF.